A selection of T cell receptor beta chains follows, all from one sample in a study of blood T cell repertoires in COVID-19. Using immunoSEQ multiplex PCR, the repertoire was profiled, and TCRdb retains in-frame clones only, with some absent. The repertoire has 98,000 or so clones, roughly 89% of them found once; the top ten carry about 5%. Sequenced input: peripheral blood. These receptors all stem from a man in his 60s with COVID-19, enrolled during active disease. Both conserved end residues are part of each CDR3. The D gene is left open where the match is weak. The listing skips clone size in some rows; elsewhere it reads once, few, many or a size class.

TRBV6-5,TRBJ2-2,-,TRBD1,TGTGCCAGCAGCACAGGGGCGGTGGGCGGGGAGCTGTTTTTT,CASSTGAVGGELFF
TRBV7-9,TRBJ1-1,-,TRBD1,TGTGCCAGCAGCTCGGACAGGGGAGCTTTCTTT,CASSSDRGAFF
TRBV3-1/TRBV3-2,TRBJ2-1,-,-,TGTGCCAGCAGCCAAGGAGGACGGACAGCATCCTACAATGAGCAGTTCTTC,CASSQGGRTASYNEQFF
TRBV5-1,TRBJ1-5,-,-,TGCGCCAGCAGCTTGGATAGTAATCAGCCCCAGCATTTT,CASSLDSNQPQHF
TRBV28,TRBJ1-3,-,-,TGTGCCAGCAGTTTAGACTTCTCTGGAAACACCATATATTTT,CASSLDFSGNTIYF
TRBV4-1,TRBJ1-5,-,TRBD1,TGCGCCAGCAGCCAAGATGTGGGGACAGATAGCAATCAGCCCCAGCATTTT,CASSQDVGTDSNQPQHF
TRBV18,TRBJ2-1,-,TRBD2,TGTGCCAGCTCACCGGGACTAGCGGGAGCGTCTGAGCAGTTCTTC,CASSPGLAGASEQFF
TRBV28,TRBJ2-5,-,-,TGTGCCAGCAGGCCGACTAGTCCCCCTTACCAAGAGACCCAGTACTTC,CASRPTSPPYQETQYF
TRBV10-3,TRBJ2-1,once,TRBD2,TGTGCCATCAGTGTAGCGGGAGAGCAGTTCTTC,CAISVAGEQFF
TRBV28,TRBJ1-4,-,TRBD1,TGTGCCAGCAGTCGCCGGGACAGGGGTGCCTTTGATAATGAAAAACTGTTTTTT,CASSRRDRGAFDNEKLFF
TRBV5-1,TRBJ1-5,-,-,TGCGCCAGCAGCTTGAAGGTGAAGACACGGAACAGCAATCAGCCCCAGCATTTT,CASSLKVKTRNSNQPQHF
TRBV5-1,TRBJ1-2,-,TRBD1,TGCGCCAGCAGCCAAGGGACAGGGGCTGTGGAAGGCTACACCTTC,CASSQGTGAVEGYTF
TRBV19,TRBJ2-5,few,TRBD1,TGTGCCAGTAGGAAAGCGACAGGGCAAAAGACCCAGTACTTC,CASRKATGQKTQYF
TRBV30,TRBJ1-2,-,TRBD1,TGTGCCTGGGAGGGACAGGAGGTGGCTGGCTACACCTTC,CAWEGQEVAGYTF
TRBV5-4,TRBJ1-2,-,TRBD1,TGTGCCAGCAGCTCCGGGACAGGGGGCGACTATGGCTACACCTTC,CASSSGTGGDYGYTF
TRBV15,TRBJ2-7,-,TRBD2,TGTGCCACCAGCCCTCGGGGTAGCGGGCTGTCGCAGTACTTC,CATSPRGSGLSQYF
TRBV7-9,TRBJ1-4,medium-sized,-,TGTGCCAGCAGCTTCCAAAGCAATGAAAAACTGTTTTTT,CASSFQSNEKLFF
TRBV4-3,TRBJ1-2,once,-,TGCGCCAGCAGCCAAGATCCAGGGTCGGGTGGCTACACCTTC,CASSQDPGSGGYTF
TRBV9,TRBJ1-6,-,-,TGTGCCAGCAGCGTAAGCAGAGCGGAGTCACCCCTCCACTTT,CASSVSRAESPLHF
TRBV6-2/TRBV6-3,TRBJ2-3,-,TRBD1,TGTGCCAGCAGCCGGGACAGGGATTTCCTAAGGTGGACAGATACGCAGTATTTT,CASSRDRDFLRWTDTQYF
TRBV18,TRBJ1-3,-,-,TGTGCCAGCTCACCGCCCGGACAGTCCTCTGGAAACACCATATATTTT,CASSPPGQSSGNTIYF
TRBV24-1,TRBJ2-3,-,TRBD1,TGTGCCACCAACCCCGGGACAGGCTTCACAGATACGCAGTATTTT,CATNPGTGFTDTQYF
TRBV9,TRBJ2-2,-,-,TGTGCCAGCAGCCCCAGACTAGGGGCAGGGGAGCTGTTTTTT,CASSPRLGAGELFF
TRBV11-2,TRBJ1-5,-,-,TGTGCCAGCAGCCGCGGGACCCCGGGCCAGCCCCAGCATTTT,CASSRGTPGQPQHF
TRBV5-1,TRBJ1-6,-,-,TGCGCCAGCAGCTTAGGATCTAGGCTTTATTCACCCCTCCACTTT,CASSLGSRLYSPLHF
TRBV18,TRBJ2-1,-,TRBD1,TGTGCCAGCTCACAGGGCGGACAGGGGATTGAGCAGTTCTTC,CASSQGGQGIEQFF
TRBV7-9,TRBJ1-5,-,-,TGTGCCAGCAGCCCTATTGAGGGCAATCAGCCCCAGCATTTT,CASSPIEGNQPQHF
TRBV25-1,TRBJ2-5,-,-,TGTGCCAGCAGTGACCCAGGGGTCAGGGAGACCCAGTACTTC,CASSDPGVRETQYF
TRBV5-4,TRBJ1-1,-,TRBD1,TGTGCCAGCAGCGAGGGACAGGGGGGCTTGGGCATGAACACTGAAGCTTTCTTT,CASSEGQGGLGMNTEAFF